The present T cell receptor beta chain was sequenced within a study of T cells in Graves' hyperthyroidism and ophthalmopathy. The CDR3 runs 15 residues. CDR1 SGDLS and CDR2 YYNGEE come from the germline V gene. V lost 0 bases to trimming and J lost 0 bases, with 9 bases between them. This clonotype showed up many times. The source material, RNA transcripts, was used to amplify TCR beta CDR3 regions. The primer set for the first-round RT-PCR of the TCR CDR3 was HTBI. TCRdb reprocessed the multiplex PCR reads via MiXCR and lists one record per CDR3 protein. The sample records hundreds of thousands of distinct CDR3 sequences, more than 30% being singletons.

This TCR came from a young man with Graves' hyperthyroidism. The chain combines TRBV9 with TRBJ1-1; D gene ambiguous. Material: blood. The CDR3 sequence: CASSVGAGLNTEAFF. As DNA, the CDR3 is TGTGCCAGCAGCGTAGGAGCAGGTTTGAACACTGAAGCTTTCTTT.